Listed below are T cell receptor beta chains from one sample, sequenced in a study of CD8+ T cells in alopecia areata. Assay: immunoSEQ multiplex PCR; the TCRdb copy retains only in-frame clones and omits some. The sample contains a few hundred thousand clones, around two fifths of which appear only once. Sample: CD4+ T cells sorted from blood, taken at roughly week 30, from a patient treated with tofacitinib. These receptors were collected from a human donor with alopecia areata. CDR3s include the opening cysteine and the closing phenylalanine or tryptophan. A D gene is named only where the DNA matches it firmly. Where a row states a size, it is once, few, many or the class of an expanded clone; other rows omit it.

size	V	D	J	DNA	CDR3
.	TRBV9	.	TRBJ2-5	TGTGCCAGCAGCCTTCCCGGGGAGACCCAGTACTTC	CASSLPGETQYF
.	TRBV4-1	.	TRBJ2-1	TGCGCCAGCAGCCAAGCAGGGTACGCTGAGCAGTTCTTC	CASSQAGYAEQFF
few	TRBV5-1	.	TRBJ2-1	TGCGCCAGCAGCCGACAGATCTCAAACAATGAGCAGTTCTTC	CASSRQISNNEQFF
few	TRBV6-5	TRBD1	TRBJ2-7	TGTGCCAGCAGTTCTTGGGACAGGACTTACGAGCAGTACTTC	CASSSWDRTYEQYF
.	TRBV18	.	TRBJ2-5	TGTGCCAGCTCACCTAACAGCCAAGAGACCCAGTACTTC	CASSPNSQETQYF
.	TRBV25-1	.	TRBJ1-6	TGTGCCAGCAGTTTCAGGGAGGAGGGTTCACCCCTCCACTTT	CASSFREEGSPLHF
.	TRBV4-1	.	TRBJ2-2	TGCGCCAGCAGCCAATTGCGGATCGGGGGACGGACCGGGGAGCTGTTTTTT	CASSQLRIGGRTGELFF
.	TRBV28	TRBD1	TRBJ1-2	TGTGCCAGCAGGACAGGGACTGACTATGGCTACACCTTC	CASRTGTDYGYTF
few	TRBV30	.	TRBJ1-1	TGTGCCTGTCAGGACAGCCGCACTGAAGCTTTCTTT	CACQDSRTEAFF
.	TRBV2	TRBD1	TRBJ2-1	TGTGCCAGCAACAAGGGACAGGGGGCACGAGAGCAGTTCTTC	CASNKGQGAREQFF
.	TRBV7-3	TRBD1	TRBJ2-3	TGTGCCAGCAGCTCACAGGGGGGCGGCACAGATACGCAGTATTTT	CASSSQGGGTDTQYF
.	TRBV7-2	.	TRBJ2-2	TGTGCCAGCAGCATCGGACGTGGGACCGGGGAGCTGTTTTTT	CASSIGRGTGELFF
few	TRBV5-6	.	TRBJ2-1	TGTGCCAGCAGCTTGGGAACTTGGTTCTTAAGCTCCTACAATGAGCAGTTCTTC	CASSLGTWFLSSYNEQFF
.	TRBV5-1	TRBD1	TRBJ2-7	TGCGCCAGCAGCAGACAGGGGTCCTCCTACGAGCAGTACTTC	CASSRQGSSYEQYF
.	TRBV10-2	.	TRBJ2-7	TGCGCCAGCAGTGAACGCAGCTCCTACGAGCAGTACTTC	CASSERSSYEQYF
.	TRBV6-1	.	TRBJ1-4	TGTGCCAGCAGTGTCGGGCTCATCAATGAAAAACTGTTTTTT	CASSVGLINEKLFF
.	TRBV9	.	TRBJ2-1	TGTGCCAGCAGCGTAGGACCAGCGGGCTACAATGAGCAGTTCTTC	CASSVGPAGYNEQFF
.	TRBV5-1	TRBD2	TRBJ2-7	TGCGCCAGCTCACGACTAGCGGGAGTTGACGAGCAGTACTTC	CASSRLAGVDEQYF
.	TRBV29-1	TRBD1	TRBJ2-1	TGCAGCGTCTATATCGGGACAGGGAGGACCAATGAGCAGTTCTTC	CSVYIGTGRTNEQFF
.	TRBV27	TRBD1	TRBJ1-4	TGTGCCAGCAGGGGACAGGGGGCGAATGAAAAACTGTTTTTT	CASRGQGANEKLFF
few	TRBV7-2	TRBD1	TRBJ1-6	TGTGCCAGCAGCCCCCGGGACAGAGTCACTTCACCCCTCCACTTT	CASSPRDRVTSPLHF
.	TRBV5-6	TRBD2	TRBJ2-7	TGTGCCAGCAGCCCATACCCGGGACTAGCGGCCGAGCAGTACTTC	CASSPYPGLAAEQYF
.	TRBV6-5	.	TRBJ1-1	TGTGCCACGACCCGGGGTACTGAAGCTTTCTTT	CATTRGTEAFF
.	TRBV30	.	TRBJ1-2	TGTGCCTGGAAGCCCTTTAACGACCGAGGGACCTACACCTTC	CAWKPFNDRGTYTF
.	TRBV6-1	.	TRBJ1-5	TGTGCCAGCAGTCGAGTCGATAGCAATCAGCCCCAGCATTTT	CASSRVDSNQPQHF
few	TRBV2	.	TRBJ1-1	TGTGCCAGCAGTGAAGGGTTGAACACTGAAGCTTTCTTT	CASSEGLNTEAFF
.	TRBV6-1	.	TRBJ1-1	TGTGCCAGCAGCGGGCCTCCGGGATCAAACACTGAAGCTTTCTTT	CASSGPPGSNTEAFF
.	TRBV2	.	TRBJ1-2	TGTGCCAGCAGGGCCGAAGGGGGTCCCGGCTACACCTTC	CASRAEGGPGYTF
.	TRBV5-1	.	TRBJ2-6	TGCGCCAGCAGCCTGGAGAAGAGCACTGGGGCCAACGTCCTGACTTTC	CASSLEKSTGANVLTF
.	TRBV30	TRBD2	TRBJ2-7	TGTGCCTGGAGGAGGCTTGGACTAGCGGGAGGGGAGCAGTACTTC	CAWRRLGLAGGEQYF
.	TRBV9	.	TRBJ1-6	TGTGCCAGCAGCGTAGCGGATTCACCCCTCCACTTT	CASSVADSPLHF
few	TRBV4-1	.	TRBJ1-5	TGCGCCAGCAGCCGAAGGACAGCTAATCAGCCCCAGCATTTT	CASSRRTANQPQHF
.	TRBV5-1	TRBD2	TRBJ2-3	TGCGCCAGCAGCTTCCCGAATCGGACTAGCGGGAGTCTAGGTACGCAGTATTTT	CASSFPNRTSGSLGTQYF
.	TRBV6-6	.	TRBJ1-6	TGTGCCAGCAGGAGGGGGGCAAATAATTCACCCCTCCACTTT	CASRRGANNSPLHF
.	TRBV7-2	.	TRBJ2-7	TGTGCCAGCAGCTTAGCGATAGGGATCGGGTACGAGCAGTACTTC	CASSLAIGIGYEQYF
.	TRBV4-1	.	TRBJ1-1	TGCGCCAGCAGCCAAGAAGAGGGGAGCACTGAAGCTTTCTTT	CASSQEEGSTEAFF
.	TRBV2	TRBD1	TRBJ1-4	TGTGCCAGCAGAACCGGGACAGGGAATGAAAAACTGTTTTTT	CASRTGTGNEKLFF
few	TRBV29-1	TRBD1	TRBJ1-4	TGCAGCGTCGCCGGGACAGGAGCTGAAAAACTGTTTTTT	CSVAGTGAEKLFF
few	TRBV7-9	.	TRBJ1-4	TGTGCCAGCAGCCTCACAGAGGGCCGAGGTGAAAAACTGTTTTTT	CASSLTEGRGEKLFF
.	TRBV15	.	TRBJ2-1	TGTGCCACCAGCAGGACTAGAGATCCTACCAATGAGCAGTTCTTC	CATSRTRDPTNEQFF
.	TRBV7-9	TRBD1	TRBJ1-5	TGTGCCAGCAGCACCGGACAGGGGGCGGGTGAGCCCCAGCATTTT	CASSTGQGAGEPQHF
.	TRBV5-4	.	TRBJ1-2	TGTGCCAGCAGCTCCCGACAGGCCCACTATGGCTACACCTTC	CASSSRQAHYGYTF
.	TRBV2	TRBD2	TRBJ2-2	TGTGCCAGCATGAGGCGGGAGGCCGGGGAGCTGTTTTTT	CASMRREAGELFF
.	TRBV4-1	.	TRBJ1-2	TGCGCCAGCAGCCAGTCAGGGGCGGGAAACTATGGCTACACCTTC	CASSQSGAGNYGYTF
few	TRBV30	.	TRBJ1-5	TGTGCCTGGAGTATGACAGCTGGCAATCAGCCCCAGCATTTT	CAWSMTAGNQPQHF
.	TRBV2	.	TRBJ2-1	TGTGCCAGCAGTGACTTGTACAATGAGCAGTTCTTC	CASSDLYNEQFF
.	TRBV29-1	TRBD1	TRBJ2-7	TGCAGCGCGGGACAGGGTTACTACGAGCAGTACTTC	CSAGQGYYEQYF
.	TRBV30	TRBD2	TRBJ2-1	TGTGCCTGGAGCCCGGGACTAGCGGGATTAAATGAGCAGTTCTTC	CAWSPGLAGLNEQFF
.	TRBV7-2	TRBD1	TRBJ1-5	TGTGCCAGCAGCTTGGGGACAGGGATAGGCCAGCCCCAGCATTTT	CASSLGTGIGQPQHF
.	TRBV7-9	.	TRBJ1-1	TGTGCCAGCAGCTTAGGGACCTCTACGAACACTGAAGCTTTCTTT	CASSLGTSTNTEAFF
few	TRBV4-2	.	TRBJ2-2	TGTGCCAGCAGCGATGGGACGGTGGACGGGGAGCTGTTTTTT	CASSDGTVDGELFF
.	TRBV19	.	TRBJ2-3	TGTGCCAGTAGTATATCCACACAGCCGACAGATACGCAGTATTTT	CASSISTQPTDTQYF
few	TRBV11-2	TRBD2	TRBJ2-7	TGTGCCAGCAGCTTAGAGTTGGGGATCGGACTAGCCTCCTACGAGCAGTACTTC	CASSLELGIGLASYEQYF